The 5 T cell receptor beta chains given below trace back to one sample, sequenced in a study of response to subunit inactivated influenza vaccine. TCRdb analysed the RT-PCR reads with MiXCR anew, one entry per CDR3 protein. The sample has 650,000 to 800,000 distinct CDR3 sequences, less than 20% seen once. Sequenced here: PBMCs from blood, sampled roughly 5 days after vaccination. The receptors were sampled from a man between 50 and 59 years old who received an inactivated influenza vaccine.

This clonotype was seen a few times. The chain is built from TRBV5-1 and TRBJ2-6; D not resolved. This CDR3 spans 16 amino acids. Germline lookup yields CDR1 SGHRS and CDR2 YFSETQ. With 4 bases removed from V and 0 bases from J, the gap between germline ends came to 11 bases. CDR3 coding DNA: TGCGCCAGCAGCCTGGACGGGCTCTCTGGGGCCAACGTCCTGACTTTC. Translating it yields CASSLDGLSGANVLTF.

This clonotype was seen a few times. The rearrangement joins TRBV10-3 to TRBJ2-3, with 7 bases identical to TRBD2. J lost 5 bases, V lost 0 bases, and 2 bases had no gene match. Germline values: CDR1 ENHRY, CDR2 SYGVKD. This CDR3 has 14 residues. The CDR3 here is CAISESLAGDTQYF. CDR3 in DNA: TGTGCCATCAGTGAGTCTTTAGCGGGAGATACGCAGTATTTT.

The CDR3 region is CSAGQGALTGELFF. In DNA, the CDR3 is TGCAGTGCGGGGCAGGGGGCGCTCACCGGGGAGCTGTTTTTT. The J gene is TRBJ2-2, the V gene TRBV20-1, with TRBD1 matching 8 bases. Germline CDR1 reads DFQATT; CDR2 reads SNEGSKA (reference sequence). The CDR3 covers 14 residues. J was trimmed by 4 bases and V by 6 bases; bases with no gene match: 7.

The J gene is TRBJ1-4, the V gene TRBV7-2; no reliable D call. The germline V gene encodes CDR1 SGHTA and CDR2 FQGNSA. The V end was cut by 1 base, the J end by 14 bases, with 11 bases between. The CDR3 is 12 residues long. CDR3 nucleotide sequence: TGTGCCAGCAGCTTAGAAGAAGGCGCTCTGTTTTTT. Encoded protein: CASSLEEGALFF.

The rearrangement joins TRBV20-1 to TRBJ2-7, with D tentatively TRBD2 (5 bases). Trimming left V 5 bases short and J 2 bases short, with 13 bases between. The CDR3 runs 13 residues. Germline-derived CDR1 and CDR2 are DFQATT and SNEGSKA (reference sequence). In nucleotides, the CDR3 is TGCAGTGCTGAAACCGGAGGCGCCTACGAGCAGTACTTC. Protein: CSAETGGAYEQYF.